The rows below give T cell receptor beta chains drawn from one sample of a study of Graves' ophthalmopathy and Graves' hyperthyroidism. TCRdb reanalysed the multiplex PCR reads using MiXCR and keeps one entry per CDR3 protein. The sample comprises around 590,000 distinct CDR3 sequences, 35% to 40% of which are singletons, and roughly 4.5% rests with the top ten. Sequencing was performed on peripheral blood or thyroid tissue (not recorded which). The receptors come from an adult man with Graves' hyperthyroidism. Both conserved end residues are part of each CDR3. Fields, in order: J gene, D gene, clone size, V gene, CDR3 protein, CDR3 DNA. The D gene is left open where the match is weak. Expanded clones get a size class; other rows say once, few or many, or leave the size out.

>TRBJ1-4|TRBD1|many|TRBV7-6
CASSSFPGTGDEKLFF
TGTGCCAGCAGTTCTTTCCCGGGGACAGGGGATGAAAAACTGTTTTTT
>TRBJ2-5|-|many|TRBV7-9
CASSSPINRLVYGETQYF
TGTGCCAGCAGCTCCCCCATTAATCGGCTAGTTTATGGTGAGACCCAGTACTTC
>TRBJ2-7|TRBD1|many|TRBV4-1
CASSPWTGSEQYF
TGCGCCAGCAGCCCCTGGACAGGGAGCGAGCAGTACTTC
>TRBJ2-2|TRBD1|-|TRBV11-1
CASRLGQGLPGELFF
TGTGCCAGCAGATTGGGACAGGGGTTACCCGGGGAGCTGTTTTTT
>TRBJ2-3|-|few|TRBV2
CASTSGTDTQYF
TGTGCCAGCACCTCAGGCACAGATACGCAGTATTTT
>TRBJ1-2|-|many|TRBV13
CASSLGASYGYTF
TGTGCCAGCAGCTTAGGAGCGAGCTATGGCTACACCTTC
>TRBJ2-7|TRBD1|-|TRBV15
CATSIEQGVSYGQYF
TGTGCCACCAGCATAGAACAGGGGGTATCCTATGGGCAGTACTTC
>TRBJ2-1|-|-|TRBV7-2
CASSVPVLSEQFF
TGTGCCAGCAGCGTACCGGTACTTAGTGAGCAGTTCTTC
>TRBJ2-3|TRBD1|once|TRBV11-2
CASSTPGTGGVDTQYF
TGTGCCAGTAGCACGCCCGGGACAGGGGGCGTAGATACGCAGTATTTT
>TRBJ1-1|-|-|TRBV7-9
CASSLVLLGKQNTEAFF
TGTGCCAGCAGCTTAGTGCTATTGGGGAAACAGAACACTGAAGCTTTCTTT
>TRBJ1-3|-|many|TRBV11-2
CASSLVARSSGNTIYF
TGTGCCAGCAGCTTAGTAGCACGGAGCTCTGGAAACACCATATATTTT
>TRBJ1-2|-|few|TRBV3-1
CASSQVRAEGGYTF
TGTGCCAGCAGCCAAGTCAGGGCGGAAGGGGGGTACACCTTC
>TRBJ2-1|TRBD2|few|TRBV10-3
CAISDPLAGGFNEQFF
TGTGCCATCAGTGATCCACTAGCGGGGGGGTTCAATGAGCAGTTCTTC
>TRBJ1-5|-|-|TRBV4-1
CASSQEKQGFAQPQHF
TGCGCCAGCAGCCAAGAAAAGCAGGGGTTTGCTCAGCCCCAGCATTTT
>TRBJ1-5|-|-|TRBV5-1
CASSLNGNRNQPQHF
TGCGCCAGCAGCTTGAACGGGAACAGGAATCAGCCCCAGCATTTT
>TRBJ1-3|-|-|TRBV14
CASSLSALVTDTIYF
TGTGCCAGCAGCCTTTCCGCCCTCGTCACTGACACCATATATTTT
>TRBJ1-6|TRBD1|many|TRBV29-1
CSVGQGPDSPLHF
TGCAGCGTGGGACAGGGTCCGGATTCACCCCTCCACTTT
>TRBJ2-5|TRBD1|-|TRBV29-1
CSVDSGTGGAYLETQYF
TGCAGCGTTGATTCCGGGACAGGGGGGGCCTATTTGGAGACCCAGTACTTC
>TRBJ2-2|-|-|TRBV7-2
CASSTWGTGTSNTGELFF
TGTGCCAGCAGCACCTGGGGCACCGGGACTTCGAACACCGGGGAGCTGTTTTTT
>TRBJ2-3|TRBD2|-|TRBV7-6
CASSLGGRGTDTQYF
TGTGCCAGCAGCTTAGGCGGGAGGGGCACAGATACGCAGTATTTT
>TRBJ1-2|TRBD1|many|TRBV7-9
CASSFSGTGIFGGYTF
TGTGCCAGCAGCTTCTCGGGGACAGGGATTTTTGGTGGCTACACCTTC
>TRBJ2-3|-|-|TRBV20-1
CSARDLWEKGETDTQYF
TGCAGTGCTAGAGATCTGTGGGAGAAAGGAGAAACAGATACGCAGTATTTT
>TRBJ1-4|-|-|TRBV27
CASSLRPGGEKLFF
TGTGCCAGCAGTTTACGACCGGGAGGTGAAAAACTGTTTTTT
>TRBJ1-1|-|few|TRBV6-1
CASRTYDRNTEAFF
TGTGCCAGCAGGACTTACGACAGGAACACTGAAGCTTTCTTT
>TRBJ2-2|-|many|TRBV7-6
CASSLLRKDTGELFF
TGTGCCAGCAGCTTACTACGTAAGGACACCGGGGAGCTGTTTTTT
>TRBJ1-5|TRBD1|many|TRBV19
CASSLETGSNQPQHF
TGTGCCAGTAGTTTAGAGACAGGGAGCAATCAGCCCCAGCATTTT
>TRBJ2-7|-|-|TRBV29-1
CSVEGRAEQYF
TGCAGCGTTGAGGGACGGGCTGAGCAGTACTTC
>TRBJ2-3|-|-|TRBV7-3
CASSLRPGDTQYF
TGTGCCAGCAGCTTACGTCCCGGAGATACGCAGTATTTT